This T cell receptor (beta chain) appears in the sequencing data of a study of cytomegalovirus exposure and HLA in healthy donors. Points from the study as a whole: Listed as cytomegalovirus-associated were more than 150 TCR beta chains.

A multiplex PCR was run with 60 Vbeta primers and 13 Jbeta primers. Per the authors' pipeline: In a later analysis, of about 80 million unique beta chains, some 10 million appeared in at least two donors. TCRdb keeps only in-frame clones here, not all; method: immunoSEQ multiplex PCR. For V, J and clone size, that table is used; D and trimming come from the DNA. In all, the sample yields about 200,000 clones. For this clone: Its antigen remains unidentified.

V dropped 4 bases and J dropped 0; count of bases not matched to a gene: 24. CDR3 length: 22 amino acids. Germline V gives CDR1 SGHDN, CDR2 FVKESK. The receptor was isolated from a boy aged 10-17 years in good health and CMV-seronegative. The sequenced sample consisted of PBMCs. The rearrangement uses TRBV14 and TRBJ1-5, with 7 bases aligning to TRBD1. CDR3: CASSPLNHRGNPESNSNQPQHF. The CDR3 DNA reads TGTGCCAGCAGCCCCCTTAACCACAGGGGAAACCCCGAGTCGAATAGCAATCAGCCCCAGCATTTT. Complete variable domain (other parts from reference TRBV14 and TRBJ1-5): EAGVTQFPSHSVIEKGQTVTLRCDPISGHDNLYWYRRVMGKEIKFLLHFVKESKQDESGMPNNRFLAERTGGTYSTLKVQPAELEDSGVYFCASSPLNHRGNPESNSNQPQHFGDGTRLSIL.